The 17 T cell receptor beta chains below all came from one sample that was sequenced in a study of blood T cell repertoires in COVID-19. The data were produced by immunoSEQ multiplex PCR, yet TCRdb's version contains in-frame clones alone and is incomplete. The repertoire holds 200,000 to 250,000 clones, with approximately 85% as singletons. The sample consisted of peripheral blood. Every receptor here comes from a woman in her forties or fifties with active or convalescent COVID-19.

The chain employs TRBV5-6 and TRBJ2-7; TRBD1 matches 9 bases. CDR1 and CDR2 from the germline V gene are SGHDT and YYEEEE. The CDR3 length is 15 residues. V lost 0 bases and J lost 2; bases outside the gene matches: 3. As DNA, the CDR3 is TGTGCCAGCAGCTTGGAAGGACAGGGGACCTACGAGCAGTACTTC. Protein: CASSLEGQGTYEQYF.

The genes are TRBV2 and TRBJ1-6; D gene ambiguous. The CDR3 sequence is 14 residues long. V was cut by 4 bases and J by 7 bases, with 11 bases left in between. Per germline, CDR1 SNHLY and CDR2 FYNNEI. The DNA for the CDR3 is TGTGCCAGCAGTGTTTCGTTTATGAATTCACCCCTCCACTTT. It specifies CASSVSFMNSPLHF.

The rearrangement uses TRBV5-1 and TRBJ1-2; 8 bases fit TRBD1. V shed 0 bases and J 4 bases; nucleotides not matched to a gene: 5. The CDR3 consists of 15 residues. Germline V lookup: CDR1 SGHRS, CDR2 YFSETQ. The CDR3 DNA reads as TGCGCCAGCAGCTTGGCAGGGGGCGCCGGCTATGGCTACACCTTC. Amino acids: CASSLAGGAGYGYTF.

This clone was picked up one time. The chain carries TRBV6-1 and TRBJ2-7, with 8 bases matching TRBD2. Germline CDR1 and CDR2: MNHNS and SASEGT. This CDR3 contains 15 residues. After removal of 0 bases from V and 3 bases from J, the junction contained 4 bases not matched to a gene. DNA of the CDR3: TGTGCCAGCAGTGAAGCGAGGACTAGCTACTACGAGCAGTACGTC. It translates to CASSEARTSYYEQYV.

This chain connects TRBV6-1 to TRBJ2-7; 7 bases map to TRBD2. Germline V lookup: CDR1 MNHNS, CDR2 SASEGT. The V segment lost 1 base and the J segment 4 bases; nucleotides outside the gene matches: 7. The CDR3 is made up of 15 amino acids. CDR3 region: CASSEGASGYYEQYF. CDR3 bases: TGTGCCAGCAGTGAAGGGGCTAGCGGATATTACGAGCAGTACTTC.

This chain uses TRBV29-1 with TRBJ2-3; D perhaps matches TRBD1 (5 bases). The V and J ends lost 2 bases and 4 bases respectively, with 25 bases between them. The CDR3 is 18 amino acids. Germline V lookup: CDR1 SQVTM, CDR2 ANQGSEA. CDR3 sequence reads: CSVERLWVSEQAADTQYF. DNA of the CDR3: TGCAGCGTTGAACGTTTATGGGTTTCGGAACAGGCGGCAGATACGCAGTATTTT.

This rearrangement joins TRBV18 to TRBJ1-6; D remains ambiguous. V shed 2 bases and J shed 0 bases, with 14 bases lying between them. The germline CDR1 and CDR2 sequences are KGHSH and LQKENI. The CDR3 spans 18 residues. The CDR3 DNA reads as TGTGCCAGCTCACCATTCCCGCCGAGTAGCTCCTATAATTCACCCCTCCACTTT. This encodes CASSPFPPSSSYNSPLHF.

The chain recombines TRBV30 with TRBJ1-2; D unclear. This CDR3 is built from 15 residues. Germline CDR1 is GTSNPN and CDR2 is SVGIG (reference sequence). V was shortened by 3 bases and J by 5 bases, with 19 bases between the two germline ends. CDR3 in amino acids: CAWRKSSGPGYGYTF. The CDR3 DNA follows: TGTGCCTGGAGGAAATCCTCAGGTCCGGGGTATGGCTACACCTTC.

This clone was detected a few times. This chain joins TRBV3-1 (or the pseudogene TRBV3-2) and TRBJ1-1, with 7 bases matching TRBD1. After removal of 0 bases from V and 1 base from J, the junction contained 5 bases not matched to a gene. The germline CDR1 and CDR2 sequences are LGHDT and YNNKEL (reference sequence). There are 16 residues in the CDR3. The CDR3 protein is CASSQEPDRANTEAFF. The CDR3 bases are TGTGCCAGCAGCCAAGAACCCGACAGGGCGAACACTGAAGCTTTCTTT.

The chain joins TRBV15 to TRBJ1-3, with D possibly matching TRBD1 (5 bases). V lost 5 bases and J lost 0, with 11 bases in between. This CDR3 spans 15 amino acids. The germline V gene has CDR1 LNHNV and CDR2 YYDKDF (reference sequence). The CDR3 loop is CATSDSTLSGNTIYF. CDR3 nucleotide sequence: TGTGCCACCAGCGACAGCACTCTCTCTGGAAACACCATATATTTT.

J is TRBJ2-5 and V is TRBV5-1; TRBD2 agrees at 8 bases. Germline V gene data show CDR1 as SGHRS and CDR2 as YFSETQ. With 0 bases clipped from V and 2 bases from J, the junction kept 12 bases outside the gene matches. The CDR3 runs 18 residues. The CDR3 DNA is TGCGCCAGCAGCTTGGATACTAGCGGACCCAGAAAACAAGAGACCCAGTACTTC. Translating gives CASSLDTSGPRKQETQYF.

The V and J genes are TRBV7-3 and TRBJ1-2; 8 bases align to TRBD1. Germline-derived CDR1 and CDR2 are SGHTA and FQGTGA. The CDR3 has 15 amino acids. The junction had 6 bases not matched to a gene; V was cut back by 3 bases and J by 3 bases. The CDR3 region has the DNA TGTGCCAGCAGCTTGGACAGGGCTTCCCACTATGGCTACACCTTC. The encoded protein is CASSLDRASHYGYTF.

The chain has TRBV5-1 and TRBJ2-5; 12 nucleotides match TRBD2. This CDR3 contains 16 residues. V gave up 6 bases and J gave up 4 bases; unmatched junction bases: 10. Per germline, CDR1 SGHRS and CDR2 YFSETQ. The CDR3 loop reads CASTLLKTSGRETQYF. The DNA for the CDR3 is TGCGCCAGCACCCTCCTAAAGACTAGCGGGAGAGAGACCCAGTACTTC.

The chain carries TRBV13 and TRBJ2-7; 12 bases line up with TRBD1. This CDR3 region has 16 residues. With 5 bases clipped from V and 7 bases from J, the junction kept 12 bases outside the gene matches. Germline assignment: CDR1 PRHDT and CDR2 FYEKMQ (reference sequence). CDR3 loop: CASSSTGTGGFEEQYV. CDR3 nucleotides: TGTGCCAGCAGCAGTACAGGGACAGGGGGCTTCGAAGAGCAGTACGTC.

This chain connects TRBV11-2 to TRBJ2-1; possible D gene TRBD2, 6 bases. V dropped 0 bases and J dropped 0 bases, with 18 bases sitting between them. Per germline, CDR1 SGHAT and CDR2 FQNNGV. This CDR3 has 19 residues. CDR3 sequence: CASSLEPPAGKSSYNEQFF. CDR3 sequence (DNA): TGTGCCAGCAGCTTAGAACCCCCTGCGGGGAAGAGCTCCTACAATGAGCAGTTCTTC.

The V and J genes are TRBV5-1 and TRBJ1-3; tentatively, D is TRBD1 (6 bases). V was clipped by 7 bases and J by 2 bases, with 13 bases between them. This CDR3 region has 14 residues. Germline assignment: CDR1 SGHRS and CDR2 YFSETQ. CDR3: CASAPWGPGNTIYF. The CDR3 DNA sequence: TGCGCCAGCGCCCCGTGGGGGCCTGGAAACACCATATATTTT.

This chain links TRBV19 with TRBJ2-3; TRBD2 is a possible D gene (6 bases). V was cut by 3 bases and J by 1 base, with 11 bases left in between. CDR1 and CDR2 from the germline V gene are LNHDA and SQIVND (reference sequence). The CDR3 covers 15 residues. The CDR3 sequence is CASSMGGAGTDTQYF. CDR3 bases: TGTGCCAGTAGTATGGGGGGAGCGGGCACAGATACGCAGTATTTT.